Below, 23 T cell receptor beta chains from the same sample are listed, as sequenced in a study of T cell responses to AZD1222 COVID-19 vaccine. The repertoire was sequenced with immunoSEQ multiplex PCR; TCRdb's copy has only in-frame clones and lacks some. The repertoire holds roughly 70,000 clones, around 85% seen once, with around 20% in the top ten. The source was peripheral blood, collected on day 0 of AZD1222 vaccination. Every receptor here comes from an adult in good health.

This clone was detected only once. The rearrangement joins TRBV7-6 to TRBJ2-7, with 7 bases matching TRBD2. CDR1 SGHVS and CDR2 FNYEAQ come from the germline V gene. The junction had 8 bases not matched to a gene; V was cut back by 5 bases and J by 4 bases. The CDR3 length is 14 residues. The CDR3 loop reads CASSPGGRKYEQYF. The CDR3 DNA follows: TGTGCCAGCAGCCCGGGGGGTCGGAAATACGAGCAGTACTTC. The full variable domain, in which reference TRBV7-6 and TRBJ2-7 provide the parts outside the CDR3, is GAGVSQSPRYKVTKRGQDVALRCDPISGHVSLYWYRQALGQGPEFLTYFNYEAQQDKSGLPNDRFSAERPEGSISTLTIQRTEQRDSAMYRCASSPGGRKYEQYFGPGTRLTVT.

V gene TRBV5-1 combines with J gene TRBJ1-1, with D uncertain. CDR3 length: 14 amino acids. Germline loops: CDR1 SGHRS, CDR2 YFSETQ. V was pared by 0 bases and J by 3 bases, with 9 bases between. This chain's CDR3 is CASSLGNGDTEAFF. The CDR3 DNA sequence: TGCGCCAGCAGCTTGGGTAACGGGGACACTGAAGCTTTCTTT.

The CDR3 sequence is CASSTPDRDNEQFF. CDR3 bases: TGCGCCAGCAGCACTCCCGACAGGGACAATGAGCAGTTCTTC. The gene calls are TRBV5-1 and TRBJ2-1; 7 bases are shared with TRBD1. CDR3 length equals 14 residues. Germline-derived CDR1 and CDR2 are SGHRS and YFSETQ. V shed 4 bases and J 5 bases; nucleotides not matched to a gene: 6.

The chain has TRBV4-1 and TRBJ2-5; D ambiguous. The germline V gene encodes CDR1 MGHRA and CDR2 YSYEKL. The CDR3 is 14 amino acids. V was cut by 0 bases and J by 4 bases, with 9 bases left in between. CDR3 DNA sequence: TGCGCCAGCAGCCAAGATCTAGGGCGAGAGACCCAGTACTTC. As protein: CASSQDLGRETQYF.

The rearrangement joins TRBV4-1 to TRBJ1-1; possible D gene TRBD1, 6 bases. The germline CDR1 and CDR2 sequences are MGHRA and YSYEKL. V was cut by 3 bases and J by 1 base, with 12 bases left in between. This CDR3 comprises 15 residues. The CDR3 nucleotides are TGCGCCAGCAGCCACTTGGGACAAGCGAACACTGAAGCTTTCTTT. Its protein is CASSHLGQANTEAFF.

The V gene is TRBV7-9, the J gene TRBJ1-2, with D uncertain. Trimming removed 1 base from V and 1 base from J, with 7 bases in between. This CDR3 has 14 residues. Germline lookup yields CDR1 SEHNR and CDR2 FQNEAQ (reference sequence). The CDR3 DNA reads TGTGCCAGCAGCTTAGTTCGGGGTAACTATGGCTACACCTTC. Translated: CASSLVRGNYGYTF.

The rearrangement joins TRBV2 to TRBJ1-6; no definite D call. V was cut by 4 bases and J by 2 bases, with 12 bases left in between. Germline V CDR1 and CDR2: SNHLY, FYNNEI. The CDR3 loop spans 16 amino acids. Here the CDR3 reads CASSGVSNAYNSPLHF. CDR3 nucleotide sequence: TGTGCCAGCAGTGGAGTGTCAAACGCCTATAATTCACCCCTCCACTTT.

CDR3: CASSTPLLAGEQYF. The CDR3 nucleotides read TGTGCCAGCAGCACACCGCTACTAGCGGGGGAGCAGTACTTC. The chain carries TRBV11-3 and TRBJ2-7; TRBD2 matches 10 bases. J was trimmed by 7 bases and V by 5 bases; bases with no gene match: 8. Per the germline V gene, CDR1 is SGHNT and CDR2 is YENEEA. CDR3 length: 14 residues. The full variable domain, its missing parts supplied by reference TRBV11-3 and TRBJ2-7, is EAGVVQSPRYKIIEKKQPVAFWCNPISGHNTLYWYLQNLGQGPELLIRYENEEAVDDSQLPKDRFSAERLKGVDSTLKIQPAELGDSAVYLCASSTPLLAGEQYFGPGTRLTVT.

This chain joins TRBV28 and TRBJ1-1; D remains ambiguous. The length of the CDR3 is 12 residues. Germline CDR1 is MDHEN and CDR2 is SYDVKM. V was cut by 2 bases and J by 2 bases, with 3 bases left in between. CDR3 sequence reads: CASSLVNTEAFF. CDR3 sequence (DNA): TGTGCCAGCAGTTTAGTCAACACTGAAGCTTTCTTT.

The CDR3: CSVVDRDQYF. CDR3 DNA sequence: TGCAGCGTTGTGGACAGGGACCAGTACTTC. The chain is built from TRBV29-1 and TRBJ2-5, with 8 positions matching TRBD1. The CDR3 has 10 residues. Germline CDR1 is SQVTM and CDR2 is ANQGSEA. The J segment lost 10 bases and the V segment lost 4 bases, leaving 2 bases of the junction unmatched.

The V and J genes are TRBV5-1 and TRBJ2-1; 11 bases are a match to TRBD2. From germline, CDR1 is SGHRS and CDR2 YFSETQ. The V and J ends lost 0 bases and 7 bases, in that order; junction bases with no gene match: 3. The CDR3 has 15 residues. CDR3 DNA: TGCGCCAGCAGCTTGGCGTTAGCGGGAGGGAATGAGCAGTTCTTC. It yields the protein CASSLALAGGNEQFF.

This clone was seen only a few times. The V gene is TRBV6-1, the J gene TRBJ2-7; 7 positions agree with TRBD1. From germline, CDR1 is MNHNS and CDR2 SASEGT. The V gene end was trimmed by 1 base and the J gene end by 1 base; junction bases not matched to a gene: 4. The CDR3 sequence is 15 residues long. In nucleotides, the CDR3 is TGTGCCAGCAGTGAAGACAGGGGAGAATCCTACGAGCAGTACTTC. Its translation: CASSEDRGESYEQYF.

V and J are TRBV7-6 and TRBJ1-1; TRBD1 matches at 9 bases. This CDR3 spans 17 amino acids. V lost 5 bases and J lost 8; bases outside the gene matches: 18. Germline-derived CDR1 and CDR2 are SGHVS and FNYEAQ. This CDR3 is CASSPTTAGTGLSEAFF. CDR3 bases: TGTGCCAGCAGCCCAACTACTGCCGGGACAGGGCTTTCGGAAGCTTTCTTT.

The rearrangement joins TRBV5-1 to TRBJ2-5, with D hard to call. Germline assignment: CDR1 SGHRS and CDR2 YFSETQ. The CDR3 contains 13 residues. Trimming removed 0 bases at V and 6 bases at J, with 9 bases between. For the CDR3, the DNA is TGCGCCAGCAGCTTGGGGGATCGGCAGACCCAGTACTTC. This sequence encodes CASSLGDRQTQYF.

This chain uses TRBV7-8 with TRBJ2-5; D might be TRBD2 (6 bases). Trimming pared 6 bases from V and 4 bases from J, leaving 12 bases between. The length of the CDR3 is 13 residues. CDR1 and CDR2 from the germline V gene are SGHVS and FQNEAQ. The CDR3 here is CASRLLALETQYF. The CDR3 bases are TGTGCCAGCAGGTTACTAGCTCTAGAGACCCAGTACTTC.

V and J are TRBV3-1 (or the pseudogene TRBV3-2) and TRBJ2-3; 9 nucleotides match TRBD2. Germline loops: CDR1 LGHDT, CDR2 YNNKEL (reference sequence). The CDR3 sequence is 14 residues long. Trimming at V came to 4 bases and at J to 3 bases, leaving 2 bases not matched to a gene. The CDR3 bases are TGTGCCAGCAGCCCAAGCGGGAGGACAGATACGCAGTATTTT. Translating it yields CASSPSGRTDTQYF.

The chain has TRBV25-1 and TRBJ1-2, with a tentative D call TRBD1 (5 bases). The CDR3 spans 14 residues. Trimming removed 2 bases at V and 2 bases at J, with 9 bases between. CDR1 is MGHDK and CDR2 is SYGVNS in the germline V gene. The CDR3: CASSERGGNYGYTF. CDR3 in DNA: TGTGCCAGCAGTGAACGGGGCGGGAACTATGGCTACACCTTC.

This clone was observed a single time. As DNA, the CDR3 is TGTGCCAGCATCTTTCAGGGGACTGAAGCTTTCTTT. It translates to CASIFQGTEAFF. The J gene is TRBJ1-1, the V gene TRBV28, with a tentative D call TRBD1 (6 bases). Germline CDR1 MDHEN, CDR2 SYDVKM. The CDR3 extends over 12 amino acids. V was pared by 7 bases and J by 5 bases, with 11 bases between.

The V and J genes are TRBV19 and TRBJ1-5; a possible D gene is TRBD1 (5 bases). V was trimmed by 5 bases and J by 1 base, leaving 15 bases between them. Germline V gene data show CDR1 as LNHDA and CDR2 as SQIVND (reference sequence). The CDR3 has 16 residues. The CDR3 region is CASSGDWGGSNQPQHF. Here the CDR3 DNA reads TGTGCCAGTAGTGGGGATTGGGGGGGGAGCAATCAGCCCCAGCATTTT. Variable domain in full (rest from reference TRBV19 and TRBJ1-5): DGGITQSPKYLFRKEGQNVTLSCEQNLNHDAMYWYRQDPGQGLRLIYYSQIVNDFQKGDIAEGYSVSREKKESFPLTVTSAQKNPTAFYLCASSGDWGGSNQPQHFGDGTRLSIL.

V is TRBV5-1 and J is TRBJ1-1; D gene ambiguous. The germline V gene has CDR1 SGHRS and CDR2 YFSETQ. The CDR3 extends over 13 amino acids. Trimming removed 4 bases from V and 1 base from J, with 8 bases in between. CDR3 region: CASSTDGNTEAFF. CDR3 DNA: TGCGCCAGCAGCACGGATGGGAACACTGAAGCTTTCTTT.

CDR3 region: CASSKGRAYEQYF. CDR3 DNA: TGTGCCAGCTCGAAAGGCAGAGCCTACGAGCAGTACTTC. This sequence joins TRBV12-3 or TRBV12-4 and TRBJ2-7; D remains unclear. V lost 8 bases and J 2 bases, leaving 13 bases between the germline ends. The CDR3 length is 13 residues.

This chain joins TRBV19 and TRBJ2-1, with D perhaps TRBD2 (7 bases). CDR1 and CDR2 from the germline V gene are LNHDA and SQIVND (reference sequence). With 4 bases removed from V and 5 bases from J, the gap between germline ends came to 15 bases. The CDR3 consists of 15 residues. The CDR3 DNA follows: TGTGCCAGTAGTACTTTCGGGGGGCCACACAATGAGCAGTTCTTC. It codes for CASSTFGGPHNEQFF.

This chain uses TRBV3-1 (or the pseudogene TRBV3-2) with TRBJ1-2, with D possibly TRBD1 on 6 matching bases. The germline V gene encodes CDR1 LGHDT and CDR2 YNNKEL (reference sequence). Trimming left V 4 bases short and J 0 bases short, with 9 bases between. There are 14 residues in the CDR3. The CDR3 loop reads CASSLHRANYGYTF. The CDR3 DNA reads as TGTGCCAGCAGCCTTCACAGGGCTAACTATGGCTACACCTTC.